One sample yielded the 27 T cell receptor beta chains listed below, sequenced in a study of OX40 agonist ivuxolimab in advanced cancers. Profiling relied on immunoSEQ multiplex PCR, and the TCRdb table lists in-frame clones only, not all of them. The sample contains 100,000 to 110,000 clones, under 95% of which appear only once. The source material was CD4+ or CD8+ T cells sorted from blood, sampled in a trial of the OX40 agonist ivuxolimab. Every receptor here comes from an adult with an advanced solid tumor such as melanoma, head and neck, liver or kidney cancer.

The chain couples TRBV15 to TRBJ1-2; D uncertain. Per the germline V gene, CDR1 is LNHNV and CDR2 is YYDKDF (reference sequence). V gave up 4 bases and J gave up 7 bases, with 22 bases separating them. The CDR3 sequence is 16 residues long. CDR3 sequence (DNA): TGTGCCACCAGCAACGTCCTTGTCGCGGGTTTTGGTGGCTACACCTTC. It encodes CATSNVLVAGFGGYTF.

The J gene is TRBJ2-5, the V gene TRBV12-5; D not resolved. Germline V lookup: CDR1 LGHNT, CDR2 FRNRAP. Trimming removed 0 bases at V and 9 bases at J, with 11 bases between. The CDR3 is 13 residues long. This CDR3 is CASGLVLGSAQYF. Written as DNA, the CDR3 is TGTGCTAGTGGTTTGGTACTGGGTTCGGCCCAGTACTTC.

CDR3 residues: CASRGSSIMNTEAFF. CDR3 nucleotide sequence: TGCGCCAGTAGGGGCAGTAGCATCATGAACACTGAAGCTTTCTTT. The V and J genes are TRBV4-1 and TRBJ1-1, with D possibly TRBD1 on 5 matching bases. The CDR3 has 15 residues. Germline assignment: CDR1 MGHRA and CDR2 YSYEKL. Between the trimmed V and J ends, which lost 9 bases and 0 bases, there was a span of 17 bases.

This chain uses TRBV29-1 with TRBJ2-5; TRBD1 matches 9 bases. Germline values: CDR1 SQVTM, CDR2 ANQGSEA. The V gene end was trimmed by 7 bases and the J gene end by 5 bases; junction bases not matched to a gene: 11. This CDR3 has 14 amino acids. In DNA form, the CDR3 reads TGCAGCGCCAAACGACAGGGGGGTTGGGAGACCCAGTACTTC. Protein: CSAKRQGGWETQYF.

A note on this clone: At one of its ends the junction is not consistent with the germline gene, which may arise from a read error. The V call is TRBV5-8, the J call TRBJ1-4; 7 bases line up with TRBD1. The CDR3 is made up of 11 amino acids. CDR1 SGHTS and CDR2 YDEGEE come from the germline V gene. CDR3: CASSFTGAWDF. The CDR3 DNA reads as TGTGCCAGCAGCTTCACAGGGGCCTGGGATTTT.

Of note for this clone: Other nucleotide sequences from this sample produce the same CDR3. The V call is TRBV5-1, the J call TRBJ2-1, with unresolved D. This CDR3 is built from 15 residues. Germline V CDR1 and CDR2: SGHRS, YFSETQ. V lost 1 base and J 0 bases, leaving 8 bases between the germline ends. The chain's CDR3 is CASSLRRSSYNEQFF. The DNA for the CDR3 is TGCGCCAGCAGCTTGCGGCGGAGCTCCTACAATGAGCAGTTCTTC.

V usage is TRBV5-1 and J usage is TRBJ2-5, with D perhaps matching TRBD1 (5 bases). The germline gives CDR1 SGHRS, CDR2 YFSETQ. The CDR3 has 13 residues. Trimming took off 4 bases at V and 0 bases at J, with 7 bases between the two ends. The CDR3 loop reads CASSLTDQETQYF. Written as DNA, the CDR3 is TGCGCCAGCAGCCTGACAGACCAAGAGACCCAGTACTTC. The full variable domain, in which reference TRBV5-1 and TRBJ2-5 provide the parts outside the CDR3, is KAGVTQTPRYLIKTRGQQVTLSCSPISGHRSVSWYQQTPGQGLQFLFEYFSETQRNKGNFPGRFSGRQFSNSRSEMNVSTLELGDSALYLCASSLTDQETQYFGPGTRLLVL.

V and J are TRBV4-3 and TRBJ2-2, with a possible D match to TRBD1 (6 bases). The V and J ends lost 2 bases and 0 bases respectively, with 16 bases between them. Germline CDR1 and CDR2: LGHNA and YSLEER. The CDR3 has 18 amino acids. CDR3 DNA sequence: TGCGCCAGCAGCCAATCGGACAGTTGGAACGCGAACACCGGGGAGCTGTTTTTT. Protein sequence: CASSQSDSWNANTGELFF.

J is TRBJ2-5 and V is TRBV5-1; possible D gene TRBD1, 5 bases. From germline, CDR1 is SGHRS and CDR2 YFSETQ. V was pared by 0 bases and J by 2 bases, with 5 bases between. The CDR3 loop spans 13 amino acids. CDR3 DNA: TGCGCCAGCAGCTTGGGACAGCAAGAGACCCAGTACTTC. It specifies CASSLGQQETQYF.

The V call is TRBV5-5, the J call TRBJ2-7; D is tentatively TRBD1 or TRBD2 (6 bases each). V was pared by 0 bases and J by 6 bases, with 10 bases between. The CDR3 consists of 13 residues. Germline V gene sequence: CDR1 SGHKS, CDR2 YYEKEE (reference sequence). The CDR3 region is CASSLEGGGEQYF. The CDR3 DNA reads TGTGCCAGCAGCTTGGAGGGGGGCGGCGAGCAGTACTTC.

V usage is TRBV5-3 and J usage is TRBJ2-1; D possibly corresponds to TRBD2 (5 bases). TRBV5-3 is filed as an ORF, its function uncertain. Deletions cut 1 base from V and 2 bases from J, with 10 bases between. CDR3 length: 15 amino acids. CDR3 protein: CARSLTPSPYNEQFF. Here the CDR3 DNA reads TGTGCCAGAAGCTTGACTCCTAGCCCCTACAATGAGCAGTTCTTC.

V and J are TRBV18 and TRBJ1-2; 7 bases are a match to TRBD1. The germline V gene encodes CDR1 KGHSH and CDR2 LQKENI. Trimming removed 3 bases from V and 2 bases from J; junction bases left unmatched: 6. The CDR3 runs to 15 residues. CDR3 residues: CASSPTGVANYGYTF. The CDR3 bases are TGTGCCAGCTCACCTACAGGGGTCGCGAACTATGGCTACACCTTC. The full variable domain, in which reference TRBV18 and TRBJ1-2 provide the parts outside the CDR3, is NAGVMQNPRHLVRRRGQEARLRCSPMKGHSHVYWYRQLPEEGLKFMVYLQKENIIDESGMPKERFSAEFPKEGPSILRIQQVVRGDSAAYFCASSPTGVANYGYTFGSGTRLTVV.

V usage is TRBV5-1 and J usage is TRBJ1-1; perhaps TRBD1 as D (6 bases). This CDR3 spans 14 amino acids. V was shortened by 4 bases and J by 2 bases, with 12 bases between the two germline ends. Germline loops: CDR1 SGHRS, CDR2 YFSETQ. Here the CDR3 DNA reads TGCGCCAGCAGCCCCACAGGGTCAAACACTGAAGCTTTCTTT. The encoded protein is CASSPTGSNTEAFF.

The rearrangement joins TRBV9 to TRBJ2-7; 7 bases fit TRBD2. V lost 4 bases, J lost 2 bases, and 9 bases stayed unmatched. The CDR3 sequence is 15 residues long. The germline V gene encodes CDR1 SGDLS and CDR2 YYNGEE. The CDR3, as DNA: TGTGCCAGCAGCCTAGGGAGGGGAGAAACCTACGAGCAGTACTTC. It translates to CASSLGRGETYEQYF. Variable domain in full (rest from reference TRBV9 and TRBJ2-7): DSGVTQTPKHLITATGQRVTLRCSPRSGDLSVYWYQQSLDQGLQFLIQYYNGEERAKGNILERFSAQQFPDLHSELNLSSLELGDSALYFCASSLGRGETYEQYFGPGTRLTVT.

The V call is TRBV5-1, the J call TRBJ2-4; unclear D gene. V was shortened by 4 bases and J by 5 bases, with 16 bases between the two germline ends. The CDR3 totals 15 residues. CDR1 SGHRS and CDR2 YFSETQ come from the germline V gene. Here the CDR3 reads CASSPSWRPENIQYF. The CDR3 DNA sequence: TGCGCCAGCAGCCCAAGCTGGCGGCCAGAAAACATTCAGTACTTC.

This rearrangement joins TRBV28 to TRBJ1-5, with D tentatively TRBD1 (6 bases). This CDR3 spans 13 amino acids. V was shortened by 4 bases and J by 9 bases, with 13 bases between the two germline ends. In germline, CDR1 is MDHEN, CDR2 SYDVKM. The CDR3 coding sequence is TGTGCCAGCAGTTACAGGGAGCTGAGGCCCCAGCATTTT. Amino acid sequence: CASSYRELRPQHF.

V and J are TRBV5-6 and TRBJ1-5; possibly TRBD1 for D (5 bases). This CDR3 has 14 amino acids. V gave up 0 bases and J gave up 5 bases, with 9 bases separating them. Per the germline V gene, CDR1 is SGHDT and CDR2 is YYEEEE. The CDR3: CASSLEGRDQPQHF. CDR3 coding DNA: TGTGCCAGCAGCTTGGAGGGGAGGGATCAGCCCCAGCATTTT.

This clone was seen a single time. The genes are TRBV15 and TRBJ2-1, with 9 nucleotides matching TRBD2. V lost 1 base, J lost 10 bases, and 5 bases stayed unmatched. Germline V gene data show CDR1 as LNHNV and CDR2 as YYDKDF (reference sequence). The CDR3 extends over 14 amino acids. CDR3 region: CATSRGGRAGEQFF. CDR3 nucleotides: TGTGCCACCAGCAGAGGCGGGAGGGCCGGCGAGCAGTTCTTC.

The CDR3 loop reads CASSLGDGFGPNTDTQYF. In DNA, the CDR3 is TGTGCCAGCAGCTTAGGGGATGGTTTTGGACCCAACACAGATACGCAGTATTTT. This chain connects TRBV7-6 to TRBJ2-3; D is unclear. Trimming shortened V by 1 base and J by 2 bases, and 19 bases separated the two germline ends. The CDR3 covers 18 residues. Germline V lookup: CDR1 SGHVS, CDR2 FNYEAQ.

The V gene is TRBV14, the J gene TRBJ2-5, with D possibly matching TRBD2 (6 bases). Germline values: CDR1 SGHDN, CDR2 FVKESK. Between the trimmed V and J ends, which lost 10 bases and 1 base, there was a span of 25 bases. This CDR3 spans 17 amino acids. The CDR3: CAMPEEGRKFFQETQYF. The CDR3 DNA sequence: TGTGCCATGCCTGAGGAGGGGCGCAAGTTTTTCCAAGAGACCCAGTACTTC.

The J gene is TRBJ1-1, the V gene TRBV19; D unresolved. The CDR3 spans 13 residues. V was trimmed by 3 bases and J by 6 bases, leaving 11 bases between them. Germline V gene data show CDR1 as LNHDA and CDR2 as SQIVND (reference sequence). The CDR3 coding sequence is TGTGCCAGTAGTATTCACGGCGTCGCTGAAGCTTTCTTT. Encoded protein: CASSIHGVAEAFF.

The chain uses TRBV19 and TRBJ2-1; a weak D match, TRBD2 (5 bases). Looked up from germline, CDR1 is LNHDA and CDR2 is SQIVND (reference sequence). Trimming stripped 7 bases from V and 3 bases from J, with 13 bases between. CDR3 size: 14 residues. CDR3 coding DNA: TGTGCCAGTACCCCAGGCGGGTTCTACAATGAGCAGTTCTTC. Residues: CASTPGGFYNEQFF.

This clone was seen just once. The chain has TRBV9 and TRBJ2-1, with 9 bases identical to TRBD1. The V gene end was trimmed by 4 bases and the J gene end by 8 bases; junction bases not matched to a gene: 10. Per the germline V gene, CDR1 is SGDLS and CDR2 is YYNGEE. This CDR3 spans 15 amino acids. CDR3 in amino acids: CASSIRDRAGYEQFF. The CDR3 region has the DNA TGTGCCAGCAGCATCCGGGACAGGGCCGGATATGAGCAGTTCTTC.

This chain connects TRBV28 to TRBJ2-1; 10 bases are shared with TRBD2. CDR1 is MDHEN, CDR2 SYDVKM, per germline. Losses at the gene ends were 5 bases for V and 3 bases for J; bases not matched to a gene: 7. This CDR3 is 16 amino acids long. Here the CDR3 reads CASSPPTSGVYNEQFF. Here the CDR3 DNA reads TGTGCCAGCAGTCCCCCCACTAGCGGGGTCTACAATGAGCAGTTCTTC.

DNA for the CDR3: TGCGCCAGCAGCTTGGGCCGGGGAGACTATGGCTACACCTTC. Its translation is CASSLGRGDYGYTF. The gene calls are TRBV5-1 and TRBJ1-2; D is undetermined. This CDR3 has 14 residues. V lost 0 bases, J lost 3 bases, and 9 bases lay in between. Germline V gene data show CDR1 as SGHRS and CDR2 as YFSETQ.

The V call is TRBV5-6, the J call TRBJ2-2; unclear D gene. The CDR3 covers 15 residues. Germline CDR1 is SGHDT and CDR2 is YYEEEE. The V end was cut by 2 bases, the J end by 0 bases, with 8 bases between. This CDR3 reads CASSFLTSNTGELFF. The CDR3 DNA sequence: TGTGCCAGCAGCTTTCTGACCTCGAACACCGGGGAGCTGTTTTTT.

J is TRBJ2-7 and V is TRBV11-3; 12 bases line up with TRBD2. The V gene end was trimmed by 5 bases and the J gene end by 2 bases; junction bases not matched to a gene: 4. There are 15 residues in the CDR3. The V gene's germline CDR1 is SGHNT and CDR2 YENEEA. The CDR3 protein is CASSPLAGGAYEQYF. CDR3 sequence (DNA): TGTGCCAGCAGCCCTCTAGCGGGAGGGGCCTACGAGCAGTACTTC.